One sample yielded the 22 T cell receptor beta chains listed below, sequenced in a study of beta chain features in type 1 diabetes. Their antigen targets remain unknown. Study outcomes and limitations: The study found moderately but significantly shorter TCRB CDR3s in all four CD4+ subsets of Type 1 diabetes patients.

Isolated RNA was reverse transcribed in full, so expressed TCRB transcripts were sequenced. The repertoire was sequenced with immunoSEQ multiplex PCR; TCRdb's copy has only in-frame clones and lacks some. The sample lists about 340,000 clones, 13% seen once, with roughly 0.015% in the top ten. The sample consisted of naive CD4+ T cells from blood. The receptors originated from a woman under 30 with type 1 diabetes.

V gene TRBV15 combines with J gene TRBJ2-3; a weak D match, TRBD1 (6 bases). Trimming cost V 1 base and J 2 bases, with 16 bases left between them. Germline loops: CDR1 LNHNV, CDR2 YYDKDF (reference sequence). The length of the CDR3 is 17 residues. This CDR3 reads CATSRGPQGTPTDTQYF. CDR3 DNA sequence: TGTGCCACCAGCAGAGGACCACAGGGAACCCCCACAGATACGCAGTATTTT. Together with reference TRBV15 and TRBJ2-3, the CDR3 gives the full variable domain: DAMVIQNPRYQVTQFGKPVTLSCSQTLNHNVMYWYQQKSSQAPKLLFHYYDKDFNNEADTPDNFQSRRPNTSFCFLDIRSPGLGDTAMYLCATSRGPQGTPTDTQYFGPGTRLTVL.

This clone was picked up a small number of times. Additional DNA sequences in this sample encode the identical CDR3. The chain links TRBV7-9 to TRBJ2-5; no firm D call. CDR1 and CDR2 (germline): SEHNR, FQNEAQ (reference sequence). Deletions cut 0 bases from V and 4 bases from J, with 6 bases between. CDR3 size: 13 residues. CDR3 protein: CASSLARGETQYF. CDR3 nucleotides: TGTGCCAGCAGCTTAGCGAGAGGAGAGACCCAGTACTTC.

This clone was observed a few times. The chain couples TRBV2 to TRBJ2-7; D might be TRBD1 (6 bases). CDR1 SNHLY and CDR2 FYNNEI come from the germline V gene. The CDR3 covers 13 residues. The germline V and J ends were trimmed by 4 bases and 6 bases, with 13 bases remaining between them. The CDR3 DNA reads TGTGCCAGCAGTGCCCTAGAGACAGGCGAGCAGTACGTC. Amino acid sequence: CASSALETGEQYV.

This clone was counted between two and nine times. The chain links TRBV28 to TRBJ2-7, with 10 positions matching TRBD2. CDR3 length: 17 amino acids. Trimming took 3 bases from V and 6 from J; bases not matched to a gene: 14. Germline V gene sequence: CDR1 MDHEN, CDR2 SYDVKM. DNA of the CDR3: TGTGCCAGCAGTTTTCCCTTAGGGGGTAGCGGGAGGACCGAGCAGTACTTC. Its translation is CASSFPLGGSGRTEQYF. The complete variable domain, with remaining parts taken from reference TRBV28 and TRBJ2-7, reads DVKVTQSSRYLVKRTGEKVFLECVQDMDHENMFWYRQDPGLGLRLIYFSYDVKMKEKGDIPEGYSVSREKKERFSLILESASTNQTSMYLCASSFPLGGSGRTEQYFGPGTRLTVT.

The table lists this clone with a few counts. The chain combines TRBV19 with TRBJ2-1; 8 bases map to TRBD2. CDR1 LNHDA and CDR2 SQIVND come from the germline V gene (reference sequence). V lost 6 bases and J lost 5; bases outside the gene matches: 9. This CDR3 is 15 amino acids long. The CDR3 nucleotides are TGTGCCAGTAGGGCTAGCGGGCCCCCGAACAATGAGCAGTTCTTC. Protein sequence: CASRASGPPNNEQFF. Full variable domain (outside the CDR3, taken from reference TRBV19 and TRBJ2-1): DGGITQSPKYLFRKEGQNVTLSCEQNLNHDAMYWYRQDPGQGLRLIYYSQIVNDFQKGDIAEGYSVSREKKESFPLTVTSAQKNPTAFYLCASRASGPPNNEQFFGPGTRLTVL.

The table lists this clone with a few counts. This chain's CDR3 is CASSFGTADEQYV. DNA of the CDR3: TGTGCCAGCAGCTTTGGGACAGCAGACGAGCAGTACGTC. The chain combines TRBV11-2 with TRBJ2-7, with TRBD1 matching over 7 bases. Trimming cost V 3 bases and J 5 bases; bases outside gene matches: 4. CDR3 length: 13 amino acids. CDR1 is SGHAT and CDR2 is FQNNGV in the germline V gene.

The V and J genes are TRBV15 and TRBJ2-1; possibly TRBD2 for D (5 bases). Between the trimmed V and J ends, which lost 5 bases and 0 bases, there was a span of 11 bases. CDR1 is LNHNV, CDR2 YYDKDF, per germline (reference sequence). The CDR3 is 15 amino acids. The CDR3 loop is CATSERSSSYNEQFF. The CDR3 bases are TGTGCCACCAGCGAGCGGTCTAGCTCCTACAATGAGCAGTTCTTC.

This chain connects TRBV18 to TRBJ2-1; D is unresolved. The CDR3 loop spans 12 amino acids. Per the germline V gene, CDR1 is KGHSH and CDR2 is LQKENI. Trimming stripped 3 bases from V and 10 bases from J, with 10 bases between. CDR3 in DNA: TGTGCCAGCTCACCCCAGATGGGCGAGCAGTTCTTC. Amino acids: CASSPQMGEQFF.

The rearrangement uses TRBV18 and TRBJ2-5; tentative D call: TRBD1 (6 bases). V was shortened by 4 bases and J by 0 bases, with 12 bases between the two germline ends. Germline V gene data show CDR1 as KGHSH and CDR2 as LQKENI. The CDR3 consists of 15 residues. In DNA form, the CDR3 reads TGTGCCAGCTCACTTTACTCAGGGGACCAAGAGACCCAGTACTTC. It encodes CASSLYSGDQETQYF.

This clone was seen a few times. The chain uses TRBV6-5 and TRBJ1-1; no clear D gene. The germline V and J ends were trimmed by 0 bases and 0 bases, with 8 bases remaining between them. The CDR3 is 15 residues long. Germline V gene data show CDR1 as MNHEY and CDR2 as SVGAGI. The CDR3 nucleotides read TGTGCCAGCAGTTACTCGAGAGACATGAACACTGAAGCTTTCTTT. Translated, it gives CASSYSRDMNTEAFF.

The gene calls are TRBV2 and TRBJ2-2, with 7 positions matching TRBD1. In germline, CDR1 is SNHLY, CDR2 FYNNEI. This CDR3 has 15 amino acids. V lost 11 bases, J lost 7 bases, and 16 bases stayed unmatched. CDR3 nucleotide sequence: TGTGCCTTTACGAGAGGGGGCGAAGAGATCGGGGAGCTGTTTTTT. This sequence encodes CAFTRGGEEIGELFF.

CDR3 sequence reads: CASSLQAGAGRETQYF. CDR3 sequence (DNA): TGCGCCAGCAGCTTGCAAGCGGGAGCGGGTCGAGAGACCCAGTACTTC. This chain joins TRBV5-1 and TRBJ2-5; the match to TRBD2 covers 8 bases. From germline, CDR1 is SGHRS and CDR2 YFSETQ. This CDR3 has 16 residues. The V and J ends lost 1 base and 4 bases, in that order; junction bases with no gene match: 9.

This clone was recorded only once. The chain carries TRBV30 and TRBJ2-7; TRBD2 agrees at 8 bases. Losses at the gene ends were 4 bases for V and 3 bases for J; bases not matched to a gene: 11. This CDR3 comprises 15 residues. CDR1 and CDR2 from the germline V gene are GTSNPN and SVGIG (reference sequence). The CDR3 sequence is CAWTPPSGPVYEQYV. The CDR3 nucleotides read TGTGCCTGGACTCCACCTAGCGGGCCGGTCTACGAGCAGTACGTC.

The gene calls are TRBV18 and TRBJ2-7, with 7 bases fitting TRBD2. CDR3 size: 15 residues. V trimming: 2 bases; J trimming: 4 bases; junction bases outside the gene matches: 8. Germline values: CDR1 KGHSH, CDR2 LQKENI. CDR3: CASSPGGDWLYEQYF. CDR3 nucleotides: TGTGCCAGCTCACCAGGGGGGGACTGGCTTTACGAGCAGTACTTC.

The V call is TRBV18, the J call TRBJ2-7; 7 nucleotides agree with TRBD1. The junction had 4 bases not matched to a gene; V was cut back by 0 bases and J by 5 bases. Germline values: CDR1 KGHSH, CDR2 LQKENI. The CDR3 is 14 amino acids. The DNA of the CDR3 is TGTGCCAGCTCACCACCGAGGGACAGAGACGAGCAGTACGTC. Protein: CASSPPRDRDEQYV.

This clone was detected only a few times. The chain recombines TRBV7-9 with TRBJ2-3; D possibly corresponds to TRBD2 (6 bases). The CDR3 is made up of 13 amino acids. In germline, CDR1 is SEHNR, CDR2 FQNEAQ (reference sequence). V dropped 2 bases and J dropped 4 bases, with 7 bases sitting between them. The chain's CDR3 is CASSLTGADTQYF. CDR3 nucleotide sequence: TGTGCCAGCAGCTTAACGGGGGCAGATACGCAGTATTTT.

The chain has TRBV6-5 and TRBJ2-1; TRBD2 might be the D (6 bases). The CDR3 is 16 amino acids. Germline V gene lookup returns CDR1 MNHEY and CDR2 SVGAGI. The V gene lost 4 bases and the J gene lost 3 bases, with 16 bases spanning the gap. CDR3 sequence: CASSWARDGGYNEQFF. DNA for the CDR3: TGTGCCAGCAGTTGGGCCCGGGACGGGGGCTACAATGAGCAGTTCTTC.

V is TRBV9 and J is TRBJ2-3; 8 positions match TRBD2. The CDR3 has 15 amino acids. The junction had 5 bases not matched to a gene; V was cut back by 3 bases and J by 2 bases. Germline-derived CDR1 and CDR2 are SGDLS and YYNGEE. The CDR3 loop reads CASSARGGYTDTQYF. CDR3 bases: TGTGCCAGCAGCGCCCGGGGGGGATACACAGATACGCAGTATTTT.

This clone was picked up a small number of times. The V call is TRBV27, the J call TRBJ2-7; possible D gene TRBD1, 5 bases. The germline V gene has CDR1 MNHEY and CDR2 SMNVEV (reference sequence). This CDR3 is built from 15 residues. V was shortened by 2 bases and J by 3 bases, with 14 bases between the two germline ends. This CDR3 is CASSLGQGRVYEQYF. The CDR3 nucleotides are TGTGCCAGCAGTTTAGGGCAGGGAAGAGTCTACGAGCAGTACTTC.

The rearrangement uses TRBV4-3 and TRBJ1-4; 7 bases fit TRBD1. This CDR3 has 16 residues. The germline gives CDR1 LGHNA, CDR2 YSLEER. The junction had 8 bases not matched to a gene; V was cut back by 2 bases and J by 5 bases. The CDR3 DNA is TGCGCCAGCAGCCAATTCCGAGGGGGCCTAAATGAAAAACTGTTTTTT. Translating gives CASSQFRGGLNEKLFF.

This clone came up a few times. This sequence joins TRBV29-1 and TRBJ2-7, with 10 bases fitting TRBD2. The germline V gene encodes CDR1 SQVTM and CDR2 ANQGSEA. There are 15 residues in the CDR3. Trimming at V came to 5 bases and at J to 6 bases, leaving 13 bases not matched to a gene. CDR3 region: CSVRPLAGDRSEQYF. The CDR3 coding sequence is TGCAGCGTTAGACCCCTAGCGGGAGATCGGAGCGAGCAGTACTTC.

In this sample, this clone turned up a few times. J is TRBJ2-7 and V is TRBV5-1; 7 bases are a match to TRBD2. The CDR3 has 16 residues. In germline, CDR1 is SGHRS, CDR2 YFSETQ. J was trimmed by 0 bases and V by 1 base; bases with no gene match: 7. The CDR3 sequence is CASSLSSLADSYEQYF. In DNA form, the CDR3 reads TGCGCCAGCAGCTTGAGTAGCCTAGCGGACTCCTACGAGCAGTACTTC. The full variable domain, its missing parts supplied by reference TRBV5-1 and TRBJ2-7, is KAGVTQTPRYLIKTRGQQVTLSCSPISGHRSVSWYQQTPGQGLQFLFEYFSETQRNKGNFPGRFSGRQFSNSRSEMNVSTLELGDSALYLCASSLSSLADSYEQYFGPGTRLTVT.